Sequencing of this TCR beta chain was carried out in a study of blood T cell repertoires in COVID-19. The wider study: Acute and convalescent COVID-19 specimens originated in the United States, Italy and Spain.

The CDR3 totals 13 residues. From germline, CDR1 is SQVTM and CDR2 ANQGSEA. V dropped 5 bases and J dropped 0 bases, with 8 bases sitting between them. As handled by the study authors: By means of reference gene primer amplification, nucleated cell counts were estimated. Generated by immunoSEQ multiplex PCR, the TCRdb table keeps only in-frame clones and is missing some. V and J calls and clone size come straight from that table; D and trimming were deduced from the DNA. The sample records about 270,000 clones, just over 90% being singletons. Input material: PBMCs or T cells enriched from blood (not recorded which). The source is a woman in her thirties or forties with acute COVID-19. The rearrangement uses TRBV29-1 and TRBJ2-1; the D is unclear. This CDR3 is CSVLSSSYNEQFF. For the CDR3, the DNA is TGCAGCGTTTTGTCGAGCTCCTACAATGAGCAGTTCTTC.